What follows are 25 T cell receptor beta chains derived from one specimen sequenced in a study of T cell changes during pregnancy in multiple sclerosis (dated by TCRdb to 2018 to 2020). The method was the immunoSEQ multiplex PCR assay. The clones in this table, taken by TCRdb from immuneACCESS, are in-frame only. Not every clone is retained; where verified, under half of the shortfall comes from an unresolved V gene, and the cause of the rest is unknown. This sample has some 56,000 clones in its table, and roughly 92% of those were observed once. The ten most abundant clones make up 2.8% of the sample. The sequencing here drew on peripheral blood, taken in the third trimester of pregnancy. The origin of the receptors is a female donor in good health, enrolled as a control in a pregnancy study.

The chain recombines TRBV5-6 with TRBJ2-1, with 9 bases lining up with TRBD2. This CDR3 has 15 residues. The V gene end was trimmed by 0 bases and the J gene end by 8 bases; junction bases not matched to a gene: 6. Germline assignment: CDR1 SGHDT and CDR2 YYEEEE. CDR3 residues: CASSLGLAGFYEQFF. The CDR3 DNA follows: TGTGCCAGCAGCTTGGGTCTAGCGGGATTCTATGAGCAGTTCTTC.

The CDR3 here is CASSAAAGANVLTF. In nucleotides, the CDR3 is TGTGCCAGCAGCGCTGCGGCTGGGGCCAACGTCCTGACTTTC. The chain recombines TRBV9 with TRBJ2-6; D remains ambiguous. V dropped 3 bases and J dropped 2 bases, with 6 bases sitting between them. CDR1 and CDR2 (germline): SGDLS, YYNGEE. The CDR3 totals 14 residues.

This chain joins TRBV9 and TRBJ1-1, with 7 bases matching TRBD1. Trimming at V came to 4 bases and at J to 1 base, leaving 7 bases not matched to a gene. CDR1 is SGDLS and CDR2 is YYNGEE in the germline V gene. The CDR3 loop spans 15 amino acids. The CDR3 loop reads CASSPRDRANTEAFF. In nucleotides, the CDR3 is TGTGCCAGCAGCCCCCGGGACAGAGCGAACACTGAAGCTTTCTTT.

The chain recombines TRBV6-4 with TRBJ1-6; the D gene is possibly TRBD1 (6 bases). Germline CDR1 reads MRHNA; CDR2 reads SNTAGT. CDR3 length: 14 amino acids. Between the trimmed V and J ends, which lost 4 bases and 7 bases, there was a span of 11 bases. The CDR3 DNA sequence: TGTGCCAGCAGTGCTACAGGGACAAATTCACCCCTCCACTTT. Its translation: CASSATGTNSPLHF.

CDR3 protein: CASSRVSSDTQYF. DNA for the CDR3: TGTGCCAGCAGTCGGGTCTCCTCCGATACGCAGTATTTT. The chain joins TRBV2 to TRBJ2-3; D unresolved. The CDR3 consists of 13 residues. The germline CDR1 and CDR2 sequences are SNHLY and FYNNEI. Trimming took 5 bases from V and 6 from J, leaving 12 bases between them.

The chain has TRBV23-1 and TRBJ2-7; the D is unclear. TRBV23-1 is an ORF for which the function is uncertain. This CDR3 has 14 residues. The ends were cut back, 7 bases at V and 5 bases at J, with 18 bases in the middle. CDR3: CASNPVRWSNEQYF. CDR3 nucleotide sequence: TGCGCCAGCAATCCCGTGAGGTGGTCCAACGAGCAGTACTTC.

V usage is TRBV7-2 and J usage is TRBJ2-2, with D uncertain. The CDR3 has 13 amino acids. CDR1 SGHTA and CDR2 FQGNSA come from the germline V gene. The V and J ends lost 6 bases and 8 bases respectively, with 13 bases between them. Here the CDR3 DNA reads TGTGCCAGCAGTCTTCTAGTTTGGGGGGAGCTGTTTTTT. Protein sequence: CASSLLVWGELFF.

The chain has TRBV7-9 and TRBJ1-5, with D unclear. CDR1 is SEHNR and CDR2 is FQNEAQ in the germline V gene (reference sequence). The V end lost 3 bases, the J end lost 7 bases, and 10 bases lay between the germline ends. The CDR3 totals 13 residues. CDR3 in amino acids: CASSFESGQPQHF. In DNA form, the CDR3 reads TGTGCCAGCAGCTTTGAGTCGGGACAGCCCCAGCATTTT.

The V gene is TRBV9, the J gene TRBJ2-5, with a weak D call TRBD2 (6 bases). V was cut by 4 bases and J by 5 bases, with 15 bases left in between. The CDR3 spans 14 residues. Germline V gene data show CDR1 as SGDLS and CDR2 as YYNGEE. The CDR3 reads CASSPPGLWETQYF. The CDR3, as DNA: TGTGCCAGCAGCCCTCCGGGACTCTGGGAGACCCAGTACTTC.

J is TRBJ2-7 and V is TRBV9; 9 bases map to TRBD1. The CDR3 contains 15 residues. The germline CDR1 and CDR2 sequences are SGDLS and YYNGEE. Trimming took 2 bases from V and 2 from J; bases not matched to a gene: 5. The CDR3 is CASSVSGTGTYEQYF. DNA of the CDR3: TGTGCCAGCAGCGTCTCCGGGACAGGGACCTACGAGCAGTACTTC.

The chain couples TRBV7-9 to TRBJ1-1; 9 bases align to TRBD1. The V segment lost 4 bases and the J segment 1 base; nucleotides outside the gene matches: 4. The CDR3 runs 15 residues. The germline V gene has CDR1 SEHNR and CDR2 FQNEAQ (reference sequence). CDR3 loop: CASSSRQGGNTEAFF. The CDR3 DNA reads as TGTGCCAGCAGCTCTAGACAGGGGGGGAACACTGAAGCTTTCTTT.

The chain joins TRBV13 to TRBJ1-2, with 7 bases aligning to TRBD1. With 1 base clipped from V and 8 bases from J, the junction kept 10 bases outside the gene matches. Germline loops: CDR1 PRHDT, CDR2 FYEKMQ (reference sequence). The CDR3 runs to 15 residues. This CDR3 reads CASSLETGYSKGYTF. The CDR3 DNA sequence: TGTGCCAGCAGCTTAGAGACAGGGTATTCAAAAGGCTACACCTTC. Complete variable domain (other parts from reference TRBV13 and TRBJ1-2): AAGVIQSPRHLIKEKRETATLKCYPIPRHDTVYWYQQGPGQDPQFLISFYEKMQSDKGSIPDRFSAQQFSDYHSELNMSSLELGDSALYFCASSLETGYSKGYTFGSGTRLTVV.

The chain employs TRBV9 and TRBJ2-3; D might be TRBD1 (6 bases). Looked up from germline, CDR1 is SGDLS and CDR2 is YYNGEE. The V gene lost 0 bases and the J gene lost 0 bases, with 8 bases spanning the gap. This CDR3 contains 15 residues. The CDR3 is CASSVEGESTDTQYF. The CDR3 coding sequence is TGTGCCAGCAGCGTAGAGGGGGAAAGCACAGATACGCAGTATTTT. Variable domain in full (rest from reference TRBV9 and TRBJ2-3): DSGVTQTPKHLITATGQRVTLRCSPRSGDLSVYWYQQSLDQGLQFLIQYYNGEERAKGNILERFSAQQFPDLHSELNLSSLELGDSALYFCASSVEGESTDTQYFGPGTRLTVL.

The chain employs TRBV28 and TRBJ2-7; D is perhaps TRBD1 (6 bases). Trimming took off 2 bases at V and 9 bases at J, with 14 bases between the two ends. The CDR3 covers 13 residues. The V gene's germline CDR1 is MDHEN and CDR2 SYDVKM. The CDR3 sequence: CASSLGTGYWQYF. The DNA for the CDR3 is TGTGCCAGCAGTTTAGGTACAGGGTATTGGCAGTACTTC.

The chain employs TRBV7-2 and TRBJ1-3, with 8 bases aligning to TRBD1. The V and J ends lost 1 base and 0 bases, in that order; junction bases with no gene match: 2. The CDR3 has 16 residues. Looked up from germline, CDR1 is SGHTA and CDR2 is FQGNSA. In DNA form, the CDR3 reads TGTGCCAGCAGCTTAGGACAGGGGATCTCTGGAAACACCATATATTTT. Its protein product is CASSLGQGISGNTIYF.

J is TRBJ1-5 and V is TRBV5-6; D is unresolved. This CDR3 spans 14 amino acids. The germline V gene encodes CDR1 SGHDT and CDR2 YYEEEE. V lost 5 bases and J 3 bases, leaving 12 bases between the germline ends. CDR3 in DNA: TGTGCCAGCAGTCCCCAACCCTACAATCAGCCCCAGCATTTT. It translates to CASSPQPYNQPQHF.

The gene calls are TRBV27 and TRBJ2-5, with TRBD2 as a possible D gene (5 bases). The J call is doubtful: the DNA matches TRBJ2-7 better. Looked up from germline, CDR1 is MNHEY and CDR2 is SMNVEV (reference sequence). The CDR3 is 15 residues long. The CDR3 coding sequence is TGTACCTCAAAGGTAACGGGGATCGAGACCTACGAGCAGTACTTC. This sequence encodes CTSKVTGIETYEQYF.

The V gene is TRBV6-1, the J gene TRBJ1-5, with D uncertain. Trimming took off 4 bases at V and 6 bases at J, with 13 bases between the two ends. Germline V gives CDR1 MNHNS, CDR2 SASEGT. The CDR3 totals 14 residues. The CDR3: CASSAYFSVQPQHF. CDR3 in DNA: TGTGCCAGCAGTGCTTATTTCAGTGTTCAGCCCCAGCATTTT.

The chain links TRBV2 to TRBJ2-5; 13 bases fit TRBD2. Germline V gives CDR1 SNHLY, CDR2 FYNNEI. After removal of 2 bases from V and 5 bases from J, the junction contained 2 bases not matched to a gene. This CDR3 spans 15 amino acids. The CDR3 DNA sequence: TGTGCCAGCAGTGAAAGGACTAGCGGGAGTGAGACCCAGTACTTC. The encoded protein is CASSERTSGSETQYF.

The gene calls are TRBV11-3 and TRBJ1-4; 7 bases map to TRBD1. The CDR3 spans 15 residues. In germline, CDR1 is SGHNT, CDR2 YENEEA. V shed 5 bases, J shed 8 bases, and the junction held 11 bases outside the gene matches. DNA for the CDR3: TGTGCCAGCAGCCTGGGGGACAGCGCAATCGAAAAACTGTTTTTT. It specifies CASSLGDSAIEKLFF.

The CDR3 DNA follows: TGTGCCAGCAGCCTCCCCGCCGGGACAGGGTATGAAAAACTGTTTTTT. It yields the protein CASSLPAGTGYEKLFF. V is TRBV28 and J is TRBJ1-4, with 9 bases identical to TRBD1. Germline CDR1 reads MDHEN; CDR2 reads SYDVKM. The CDR3 is 16 residues long. The junction had 11 bases not matched to a gene; V was cut back by 6 bases and J by 6 bases.

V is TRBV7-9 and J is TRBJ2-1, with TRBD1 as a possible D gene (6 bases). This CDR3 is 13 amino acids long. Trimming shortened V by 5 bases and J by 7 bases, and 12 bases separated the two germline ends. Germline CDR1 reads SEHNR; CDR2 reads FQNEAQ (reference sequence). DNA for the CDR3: TGTGCCAGCAGCAGAACAGGGTTGAATGAGCAGTTCTTC. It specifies CASSRTGLNEQFF.

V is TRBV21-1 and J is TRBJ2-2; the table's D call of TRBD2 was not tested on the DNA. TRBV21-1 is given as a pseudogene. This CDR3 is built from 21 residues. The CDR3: CASSKPLRETSGGTTTGELFF. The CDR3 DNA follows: TGTGCCAGCAGCAAACCTCTCAGAGAGACTAGCGGGGGGACTACCACCGGGGAGCTGTTTTTT.

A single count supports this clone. The CDR3 DNA follows: TGTGCCAGCAGTGTCTTAGGGGGCAATCAGCCCCAGCATTTT. Its translation is CASSVLGGNQPQHF. The chain joins TRBV27 to TRBJ1-5; possibly TRBD1 for D (5 bases). Trimming removed 5 bases from V and 2 bases from J, with 10 bases in between. The CDR3 is 14 amino acids. Germline assignment: CDR1 MNHEY and CDR2 SMNVEV (reference sequence).

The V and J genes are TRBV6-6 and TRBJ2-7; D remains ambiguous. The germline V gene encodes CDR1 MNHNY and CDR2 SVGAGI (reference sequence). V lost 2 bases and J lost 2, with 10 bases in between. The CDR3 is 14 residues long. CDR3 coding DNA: TGTGCCAGCAGTTACCCACCCGACACCTACGAGCAGTACTTC. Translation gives CASSYPPDTYEQYF.